A single sample is the source of the 26 T cell receptor beta chains below, sequenced in a study of blood T cell repertoires in COVID-19. The assay was immunoSEQ multiplex PCR, and TCRdb's table has in-frame clones only and misses some. The table has over 95,000 clones, about 85% seen once. The sample comprised peripheral blood. Receptors were obtained from a man aged 40-49 years with acute or convalescent COVID-19.

The sample holds a few counts of this clone. The V and J genes are TRBV19 and TRBJ1-1; 7 nucleotides align to TRBD1. CDR1 LNHDA and CDR2 SQIVND come from the germline V gene (reference sequence). The junction had 3 bases not matched to a gene; V was cut back by 1 base and J by 1 base. The CDR3 has 15 amino acids. This chain's CDR3 is CASSIVSGGNTEAFF. CDR3 DNA: TGTGCCAGTAGTATAGTGTCAGGGGGGAACACTGAAGCTTTCTTT.

The rearrangement joins TRBV5-6 to TRBJ2-7; a possible D gene is TRBD1 (5 bases). There are 16 residues in the CDR3. Trimming shortened V by 4 bases and J by 5 bases, and 22 bases separated the two germline ends. Germline lookup yields CDR1 SGHDT and CDR2 YYEEEE. For the CDR3, the DNA is TGTGCCAGCAGCCACCCAAGACCGACAGTAAAGGACGAGCAGTACTTC. This sequence encodes CASSHPRPTVKDEQYF.

CDR3 sequence reads: CASSHRVTRETQYF. The CDR3 DNA reads TGTGCCAGCAGCCACAGGGTAACGAGGGAGACCCAGTACTTC. The rearrangement uses TRBV6-5 and TRBJ2-5; D perhaps matches TRBD1 (6 bases). Trimming cost V 6 bases and J 5 bases, with 16 bases left between them. Germline V gene data show CDR1 as MNHEY and CDR2 as SVGAGI. The CDR3 is 14 amino acids.

The rearrangement links TRBV10-3 to TRBJ2-7; 9 nucleotides align to TRBD1. There are 15 residues in the CDR3. The V and J ends lost 6 bases and 0 bases, in that order; junction bases with no gene match: 6. Per the germline V gene, CDR1 is ENHRY and CDR2 is SYGVKD. CDR3 sequence: CAIRGPGQGSYEQYF. As DNA, the CDR3 is TGTGCCATCAGGGGTCCGGGACAGGGCTCCTACGAGCAGTACTTC.

The gene calls are TRBV12-3 or TRBV12-4 and TRBJ2-3; D remains ambiguous. This CDR3 contains 11 residues. Trimming removed 6 bases at V and 5 bases at J, with 6 bases between. CDR3: CASSPGDTQYF. Here the CDR3 DNA reads TGTGCCAGCAGCCCGGGAGATACGCAGTATTTT.

This clone was recorded only once. This chain connects TRBV18 to TRBJ1-3, with D perhaps TRBD1 (5 bases). Germline V gene data show CDR1 as KGHSH and CDR2 as LQKENI. V was clipped by 2 bases and J by 4 bases, with 15 bases between them. The CDR3 has 16 amino acids. Here the CDR3 reads CASSPGDWPAGNTIYF. Written as DNA, the CDR3 is TGTGCCAGCTCACCAGGGGACTGGCCCGCCGGAAACACCATATATTTT.

The gene calls are TRBV29-1 and TRBJ1-1; TRBD1 is a possible D gene (5 bases). V was clipped by 3 bases and J by 1 base, with 15 bases between them. Germline CDR1 reads SQVTM; CDR2 reads ANQGSEA. This CDR3 has 15 residues. CDR3 bases: TGCAGCGTTGAGCCCGCTGGACATCCGAACACTGAAGCTTTCTTT. This translates into CSVEPAGHPNTEAFF.

The J gene is TRBJ2-1, the V gene TRBV7-9; the match to TRBD2 covers 11 bases. Germline loops: CDR1 SEHNR, CDR2 FQNEAQ (reference sequence). V lost 4 bases to trimming and J lost 7 bases; unmatched junction nucleotides: 6. The CDR3 contains 15 residues. The CDR3 region has the DNA TGTGCCAGCAGCTCCGGGACTAGCGGCCGTAATGAGCAGTTCTTC. Translated, it gives CASSSGTSGRNEQFF. Combining the CDR3 with reference TRBV7-9 and TRBJ2-1 gives the whole variable domain DTGVSQNPRHKITKRGQNVTFRCDPISEHNRLYWYRQTLGQGPEFLTYFQNEAQLEKSRLLSDRFSAERPKGSFSTLEIQRTEQGDSAMYLCASSSGTSGRNEQFFGPGTRLTVL.

In nucleotides, the CDR3 is TGTGCCAGCAGCGCCCGACAGGGCAACTATGGCTACACCTTC. Its translation is CASSARQGNYGYTF. This sequence joins TRBV9 and TRBJ1-2; 7 nucleotides match TRBD1. Germline CDR1 and CDR2: SGDLS and YYNGEE. This CDR3 comprises 14 residues. V was pared by 3 bases and J by 2 bases, with 4 bases of the junction left unmatched.

This chain connects TRBV5-1 to TRBJ1-4; 8 bases are a match to TRBD1. From germline, CDR1 is SGHRS and CDR2 YFSETQ. This CDR3 region has 16 residues. The J segment lost 3 bases and the V segment lost 4 bases, leaving 8 bases of the junction unmatched. This CDR3 reads CASSRQGTMANEKLFF. The CDR3 DNA sequence: TGCGCCAGCAGCCGACAGGGGACGATGGCTAATGAAAAACTGTTTTTT. Together with reference TRBV5-1 and TRBJ1-4, the CDR3 gives the full variable domain: KAGVTQTPRYLIKTRGQQVTLSCSPISGHRSVSWYQQTPGQGLQFLFEYFSETQRNKGNFPGRFSGRQFSNSRSEMNVSTLELGDSALYLCASSRQGTMANEKLFFGSGTQLSVL.

This chain uses TRBV27 with TRBJ1-1; perhaps TRBD1 as D (6 bases). The CDR3 extends over 15 amino acids. Germline CDR1 reads MNHEY; CDR2 reads SMNVEV (reference sequence). V was pared by 5 bases and J by 4 bases, with 17 bases between. CDR3 region: CASSLLYREGTEAFF. DNA of the CDR3: TGTGCCAGCAGTCTCCTCTACAGGGAGGGCACTGAAGCTTTCTTT.

This chain links TRBV5-1 with TRBJ2-7, with 8 positions matching TRBD1. The CDR3 is 14 amino acids. The germline V gene encodes CDR1 SGHRS and CDR2 YFSETQ. The V gene end was trimmed by 6 bases and the J gene end by 4 bases; junction bases not matched to a gene: 9. CDR3 sequence (DNA): TGCGCCAGCAAAACGGAGCAGGGGGCATACGAGCAGTACTTC. Translated: CASKTEQGAYEQYF.

The chain has TRBV6-5 and TRBJ1-3, with 9 bases that match TRBD1. Germline lookup yields CDR1 MNHEY and CDR2 SVGAGI. Trimming removed 2 bases from V and 7 bases from J; junction bases left unmatched: 0. There are 13 residues in the CDR3. The CDR3 region is CASSYGQGNTIYF. In DNA form, the CDR3 reads TGTGCCAGCAGTTACGGACAGGGGAACACCATATATTTT.

The sample holds one count of this clone. The chain joins TRBV19 to TRBJ2-3; D call uncertain. This CDR3 is 14 amino acids long. CDR1 is LNHDA, CDR2 SQIVND, per germline (reference sequence). Trimming removed 5 bases from V and 2 bases from J, with 11 bases in between. The CDR3 reads CASSSGANTDTQYF. CDR3 sequence (DNA): TGTGCCAGTAGTTCGGGTGCTAACACAGATACGCAGTATTTT.

This clone was seen a single time. The chain combines TRBV9 with TRBJ1-6; 8 nucleotides match TRBD1. With 3 bases clipped from V and 9 bases from J, the junction kept 11 bases outside the gene matches. The CDR3 contains 16 residues. Germline V gene sequence: CDR1 SGDLS, CDR2 YYNGEE. The CDR3 spells CASSAHGTGLSSPLHF. CDR3 nucleotides: TGTGCCAGCAGCGCTCATGGGACAGGTTTGTCTTCACCCCTCCACTTT. Complete variable domain (other parts from reference TRBV9 and TRBJ1-6): DSGVTQTPKHLITATGQRVTLRCSPRSGDLSVYWYQQSLDQGLQFLIQYYNGEERAKGNILERFSAQQFPDLHSELNLSSLELGDSALYFCASSAHGTGLSSPLHFGNGTRLTVT.

The gene calls are TRBV5-1 and TRBJ1-4; D gene ambiguous. The CDR3 has 13 residues. Germline V gives CDR1 SGHRS, CDR2 YFSETQ. Trimming removed 2 bases at V and 15 bases at J, with 17 bases between. The CDR3, as DNA: TGCGCCAGCAGCTTACGTAGCGGGTCAGAATTGTTTTTT. It encodes CASSLRSGSELFF.

The V and J genes are TRBV29-1 and TRBJ2-3, with 7 bases aligning to TRBD1. This CDR3 has 13 amino acids. In germline, CDR1 is SQVTM, CDR2 ANQGSEA. The ends lost 7 bases at V and 6 bases at J; junction bases unmatched: 10. The CDR3, as DNA: TGCAGCGCACGACAGGGTGGTGCGGATACGCAGTATTTT. This translates into CSARQGGADTQYF.

The V call is TRBV5-5, the J call TRBJ2-7; TRBD1 matches 11 bases. The CDR3 has 16 amino acids. Germline V gene data show CDR1 as SGHKS and CDR2 as YYEKEE (reference sequence). J lost 4 bases, V lost 2 bases, and 8 bases had no gene match. The CDR3 spells CASSLDTGTGGYEQYF. The CDR3 DNA is TGTGCCAGCAGCTTAGATACCGGGACAGGGGGATACGAGCAGTACTTC.

V is TRBV7-9 and J is TRBJ1-2; TRBD1 might be the D (5 bases). Germline values: CDR1 SEHNR, CDR2 FQNEAQ (reference sequence). The CDR3 is made up of 14 amino acids. Trimming pared 1 base from V and 5 bases from J, leaving 11 bases between. The CDR3 is CASSLVGGLYGYTF. CDR3 in DNA: TGTGCCAGCAGCTTAGTCGGGGGATTGTATGGCTACACCTTC.

This rearrangement joins TRBV11-3 to TRBJ2-5, with 11 bases lining up with TRBD1. CDR3 length: 15 residues. Germline CDR1 reads SGHNT; CDR2 reads YENEEA. V lost 4 bases and J lost 4; bases outside the gene matches: 5. CDR3 bases: TGTGCCAGCAGCTCGGGACAGGGGGAGTCAGAGACCCAGTACTTC. It yields the protein CASSSGQGESETQYF.

Comment on this clone: This sample includes further DNA sequences coding for the same CDR3. This sequence joins TRBV7-2 and TRBJ2-7; 8 positions agree with TRBD2. Per germline, CDR1 SGHTA and CDR2 FQGNSA. The CDR3 sequence is 15 residues long. The V gene end was trimmed by 5 bases and the J gene end by 1 base; junction bases not matched to a gene: 7. This chain's CDR3 is CASSPSGGGSYEQYF. CDR3 DNA: TGTGCCAGCAGCCCGTCGGGCGGGGGGTCCTACGAGCAGTACTTC.

The J gene is TRBJ1-4, the V gene TRBV3-1 (or the pseudogene TRBV3-2); TRBD1 agrees at 9 bases. Germline lookup yields CDR1 LGHDT and CDR2 YNNKEL (reference sequence). The CDR3 runs 16 residues. With V trimmed by 4 bases and J by 8 bases, 11 bases remained unmatched. CDR3 bases: TGTGCCAGCAGCCTCACTGCGACAGGGGGGGAGGAAAAACTGTTTTTT. It translates to CASSLTATGGEEKLFF.

The J gene is TRBJ2-7, the V gene TRBV7-2; no reliable D call. The CDR3 spans 12 residues. Trimming shortened V by 6 bases and J by 5 bases, and 11 bases separated the two germline ends. Germline values: CDR1 SGHTA, CDR2 FQGNSA. This CDR3 is CASSRFQDEQYF. The CDR3, as DNA: TGTGCCAGCAGTCGATTCCAGGACGAGCAGTACTTC.

This chain uses TRBV7-9 with TRBJ2-7, with D tentatively TRBD1 (6 bases). The CDR3 is 16 residues long. The germline V gene encodes CDR1 SEHNR and CDR2 FQNEAQ (reference sequence). V lost 2 bases to trimming and J lost 4 bases, with 18 bases between them. This CDR3 is CASSLSGTIKRYEQYF. The CDR3 DNA is TGTGCCAGCAGCTTATCGGGGACAATAAAGCGGTACGAGCAGTACTTC.

The rearrangement links TRBV6-5 to TRBJ2-1, with 11 positions matching TRBD2. V lost 6 bases, J lost 8 bases, and 9 bases stayed unmatched. Per the germline V gene, CDR1 is MNHEY and CDR2 is SVGAGI. There are 15 residues in the CDR3. The CDR3 region has the DNA TGTGCCAGCAGCTATACTAGCGGGGGTCCATATGAGCAGTTCTTC. Its translation is CASSYTSGGPYEQFF.

This clone was seen once. The chain couples TRBV6-1 to TRBJ2-5; possibly TRBD1 for D (6 bases). Germline loops: CDR1 MNHNS, CDR2 SASEGT. This CDR3 is built from 15 residues. Trimming pared 3 bases from V and 5 bases from J, leaving 16 bases between. The CDR3 here is CASSDGQTARETQYF. CDR3 sequence (DNA): TGTGCCAGCAGTGACGGACAGACGGCAAGGGAGACCCAGTACTTC.